This entry is about one T cell receptor (beta chain). Repertoires were generated with immunoSEQ multiplex PCR, while TCRdb's copy carries only in-frame clones and drops some. The table lists under 25,000 clones, 75% to 90% of them singletons. Enrollment shut out patients with autoimmune disease history or systemic immunosuppression. These data originate in a study of OX40 agonist ivuxolimab in advanced cancers. Study-level information: Of mixed ages from about 23 to 90 and averaging about 60 years, the group was about 86% male.

There are 18 residues in the CDR3. V gave up 0 bases and J gave up 1 base, with 18 bases separating them. CDR1 and CDR2 (germline): LNHNV, YYDKDF (reference sequence). This specimen consisted of CD4+ or CD8+ T cells sorted from blood, obtained in a trial of the OX40 agonist ivuxolimab. The chain joins TRBV15 to TRBJ1-2; perhaps TRBD1 as D (5 bases). This sequence was found in an adult with an advanced solid tumor such as melanoma, head and neck, liver or kidney cancer. The CDR3 loop reads CATSRDPEDTDYNYGYTF. The CDR3 DNA is TGTGCCACCAGCAGAGATCCCGAGGACACCGATTATAACTATGGCTACACCTTC.